Below are 2 T cell receptor beta chains sequenced from a single sample in a study of lymphopenia after photon versus proton radiotherapy. Generated by immunoSEQ multiplex PCR, the TCRdb table keeps only in-frame clones and is missing some. The sample gives roughly 67,000 clones, more than 75% of which show up once; 2.9% is in the top ten. The sample in question was peripheral blood, obtained from a patient treated with photon-based radiotherapy. These receptors came from a woman aged 70-85 years with pancreatic cancer.

The chain carries TRBV29-1 and TRBJ2-3, with D uncertain. Germline CDR1 is SQVTM and CDR2 is ANQGSEA. CDR3 size: 11 residues. V was pared by 3 bases and J by 5 bases, with 6 bases between. The CDR3 spells CSVERVDTQYF. CDR3 nucleotide sequence: TGCAGCGTTGAGCGAGTAGATACGCAGTATTTT.

A note on this clone: The junction does not match germline at one end; this may be a read error. This chain connects TRBV20-1 to TRBJ2-5; the D is unclear. The CDR3 spans 11 residues. CDR1 and CDR2 (germline): DFQATT, SNEGSKA (reference sequence). CDR3 amino acids: CGLGYQETQYF. CDR3 DNA sequence: TGTGGCCTTGGGTACCAAGAGACCCAGTACTTC.